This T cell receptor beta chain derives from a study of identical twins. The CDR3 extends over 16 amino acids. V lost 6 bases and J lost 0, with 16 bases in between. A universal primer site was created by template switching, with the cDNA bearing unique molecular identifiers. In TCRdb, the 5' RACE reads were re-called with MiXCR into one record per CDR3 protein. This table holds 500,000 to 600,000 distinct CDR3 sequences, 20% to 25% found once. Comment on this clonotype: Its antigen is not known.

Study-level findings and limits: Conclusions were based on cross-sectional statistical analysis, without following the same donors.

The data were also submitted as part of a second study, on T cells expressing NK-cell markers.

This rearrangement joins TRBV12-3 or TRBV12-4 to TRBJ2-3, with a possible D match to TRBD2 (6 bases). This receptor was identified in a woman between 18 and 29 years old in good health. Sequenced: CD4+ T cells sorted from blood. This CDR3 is CASSRTSRPSTDTQYF. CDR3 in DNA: TGTGCCAGCAGCCGCACTAGCAGACCCAGCACAGATACGCAGTATTTT.